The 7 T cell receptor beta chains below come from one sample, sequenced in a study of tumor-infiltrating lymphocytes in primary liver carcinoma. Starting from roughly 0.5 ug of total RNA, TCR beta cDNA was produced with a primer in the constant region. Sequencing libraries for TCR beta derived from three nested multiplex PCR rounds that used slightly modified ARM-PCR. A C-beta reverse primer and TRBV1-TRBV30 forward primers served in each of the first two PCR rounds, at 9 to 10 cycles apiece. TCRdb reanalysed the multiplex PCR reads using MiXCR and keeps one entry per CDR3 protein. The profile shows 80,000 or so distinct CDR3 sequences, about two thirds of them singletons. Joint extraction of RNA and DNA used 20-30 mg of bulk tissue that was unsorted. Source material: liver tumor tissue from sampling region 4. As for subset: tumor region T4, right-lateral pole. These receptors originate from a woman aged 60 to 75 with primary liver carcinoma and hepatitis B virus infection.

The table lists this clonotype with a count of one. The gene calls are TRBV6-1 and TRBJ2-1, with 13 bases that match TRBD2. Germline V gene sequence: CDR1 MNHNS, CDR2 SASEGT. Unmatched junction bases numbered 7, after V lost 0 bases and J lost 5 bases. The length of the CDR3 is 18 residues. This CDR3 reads CASSEAKFGLAGDNEQFF. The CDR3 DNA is TGTGCCAGCAGTGAAGCCAAGTTTGGACTAGCGGGGGACAATGAGCAGTTCTTC.

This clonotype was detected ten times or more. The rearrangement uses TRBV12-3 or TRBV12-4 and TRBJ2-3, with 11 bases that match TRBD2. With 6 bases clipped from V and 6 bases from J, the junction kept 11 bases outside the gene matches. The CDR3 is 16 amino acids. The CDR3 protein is CASSRLLAGAGDTQYF. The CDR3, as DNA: TGTGCCAGCAGCCGATTACTAGCGGGAGCGGGGGATACGCAGTATTTT.

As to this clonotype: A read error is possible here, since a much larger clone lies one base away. As DNA, the CDR3 is TGTCCCAGCATCGACGAGGGGGTTGTAGGCTACACCTTC. Amino acid sequence: CPSIDEGVVGYTF. The V gene is TRBV6-6, the J gene TRBJ1-2, with D possibly TRBD1 on 6 matching bases. This CDR3 is 13 amino acids long. Germline loops: CDR1 MNHNY, CDR2 SVGAGI (reference sequence).

CDR3 DNA sequence: TGTGCCATCAATGCAAGGAGTTCGGGGGTAAGGGACACTGAAGCTTTCTTT. Protein sequence: CAINARSSGVRDTEAFF. V usage is TRBV6-1 and J usage is TRBJ1-1, with D tentatively TRBD1 (5 bases). The V gene's germline CDR1 is MNHNS and CDR2 SASEGT. The CDR3 runs to 17 residues. Trimming shortened V by 10 bases and J by 3 bases, and 27 bases separated the two germline ends.

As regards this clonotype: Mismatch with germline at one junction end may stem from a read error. CDR3 loop: CANSPRTGNTEAFF. CDR3 bases: TGTGCCAACAGCCCCCGGACAGGGAACACTGAAGCATTCTTT. The chain carries TRBV7-9 and TRBJ1-1; 8 bases match TRBD1. Looked up from germline, CDR1 is SEHNR and CDR2 is FQNEAQ (reference sequence). This CDR3 contains 14 residues.

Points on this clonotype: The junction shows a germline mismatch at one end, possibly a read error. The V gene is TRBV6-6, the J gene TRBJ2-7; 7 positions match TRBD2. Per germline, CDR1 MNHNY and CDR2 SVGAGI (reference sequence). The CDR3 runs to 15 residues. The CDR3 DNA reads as TGTGCCAACAGCCTGGGGGGGAGGGCTGGCTACGAGCTGTACTTC. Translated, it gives CANSLGGRAGYELYF.

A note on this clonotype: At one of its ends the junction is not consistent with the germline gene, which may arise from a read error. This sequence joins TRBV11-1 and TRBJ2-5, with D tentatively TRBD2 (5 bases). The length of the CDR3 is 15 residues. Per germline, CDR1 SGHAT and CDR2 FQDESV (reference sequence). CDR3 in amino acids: CASCTRVAREETHYF. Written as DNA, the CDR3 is TGTGCCAGCTGCACCCGAGTAGCGAGAGAAGAGACCCATTACTTC.